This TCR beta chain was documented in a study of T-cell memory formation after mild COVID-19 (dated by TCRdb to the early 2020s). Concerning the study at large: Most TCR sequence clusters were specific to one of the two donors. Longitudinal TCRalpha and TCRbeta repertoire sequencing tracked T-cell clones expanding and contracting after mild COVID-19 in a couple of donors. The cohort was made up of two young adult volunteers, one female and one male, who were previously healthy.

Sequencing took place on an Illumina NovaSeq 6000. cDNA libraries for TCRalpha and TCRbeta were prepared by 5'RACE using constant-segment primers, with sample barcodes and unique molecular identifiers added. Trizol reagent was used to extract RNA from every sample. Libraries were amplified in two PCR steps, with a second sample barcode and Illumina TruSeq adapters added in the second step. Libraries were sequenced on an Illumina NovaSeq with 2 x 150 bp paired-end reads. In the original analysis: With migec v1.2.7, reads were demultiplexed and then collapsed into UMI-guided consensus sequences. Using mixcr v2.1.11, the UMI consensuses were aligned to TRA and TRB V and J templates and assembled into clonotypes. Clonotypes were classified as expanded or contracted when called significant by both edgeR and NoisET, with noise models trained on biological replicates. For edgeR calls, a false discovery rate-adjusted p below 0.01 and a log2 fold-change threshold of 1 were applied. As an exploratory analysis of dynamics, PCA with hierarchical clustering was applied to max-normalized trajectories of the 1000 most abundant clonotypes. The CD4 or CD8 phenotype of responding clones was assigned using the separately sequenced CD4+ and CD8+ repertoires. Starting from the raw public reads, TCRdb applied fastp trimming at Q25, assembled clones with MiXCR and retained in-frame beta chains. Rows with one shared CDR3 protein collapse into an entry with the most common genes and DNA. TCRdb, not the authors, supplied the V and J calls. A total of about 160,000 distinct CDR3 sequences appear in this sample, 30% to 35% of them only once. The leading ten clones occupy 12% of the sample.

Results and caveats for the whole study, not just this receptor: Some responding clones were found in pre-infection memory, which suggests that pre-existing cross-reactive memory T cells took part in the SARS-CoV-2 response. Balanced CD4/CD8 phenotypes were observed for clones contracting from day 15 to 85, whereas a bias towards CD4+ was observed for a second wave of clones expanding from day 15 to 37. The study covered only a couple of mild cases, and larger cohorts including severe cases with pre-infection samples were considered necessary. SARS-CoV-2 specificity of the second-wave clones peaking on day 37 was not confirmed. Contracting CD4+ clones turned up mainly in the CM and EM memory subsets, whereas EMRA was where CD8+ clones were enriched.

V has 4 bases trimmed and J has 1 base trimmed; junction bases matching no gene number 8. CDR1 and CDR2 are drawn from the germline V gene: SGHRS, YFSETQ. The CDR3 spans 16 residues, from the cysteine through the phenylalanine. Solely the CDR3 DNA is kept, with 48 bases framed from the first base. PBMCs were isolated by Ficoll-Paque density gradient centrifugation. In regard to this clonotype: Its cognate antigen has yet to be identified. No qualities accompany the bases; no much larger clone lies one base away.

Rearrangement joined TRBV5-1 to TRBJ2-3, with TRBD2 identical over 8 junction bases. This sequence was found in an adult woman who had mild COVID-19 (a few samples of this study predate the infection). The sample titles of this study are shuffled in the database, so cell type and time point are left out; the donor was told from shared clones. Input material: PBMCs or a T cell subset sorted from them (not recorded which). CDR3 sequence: CASSLGTSEGTDTQYF. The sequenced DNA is TGCGCCAGCAGCCTAGGGACTAGTGAGGGCACAGATACGCAGTATTTT.